This is a list of T cell receptor beta chains from one sample in a study of tumor-infiltrating lymphocytes in oesophageal squamous cell carcinoma. TCRdb itself ran the PCR reads through MiXCR, one entry per CDR3 protein. The repertoire holds 10,000 to 15,000 distinct CDR3 sequences, with 50% to 60% as singletons. Sample: esophageal tumor tissue. Receptors were obtained from a female donor with esophageal squamous cell carcinoma. Each CDR3 is given without its conserved first and last residue.

j_call cdr3_length v_call cdr3_aa
TRBJ1-1 12 TRBV2 ASSEAVMGAEAF
TRBJ2-1 11 TRBV7-6 ASSRTGGYEQF
TRBJ2-7 13 TRBV11-2 ASSLVTSPYNEQY
NA 14 TRBV7-8 ASSLVLAGEWYEQY
TRBJ2-7 11 TRBV7-6 ASSLTTGYEQY
TRBJ1-5 13 TRBV28 ASSFFRGSNQPQH
TRBJ2-2 13 TRBV7-6 ASSLGQFSTGELF
NA 14 TRBV6-5 ASSEQGAREWGEQF
TRBJ1-1 11 TRBV5-8 ASSLGVWTEAF
TRBJ1-1 16 TRBV18 ASSPRVRDRGLDTEAF
TRBJ1-1 11 TRBV7-3 ASSFSANTEAF
NA 12 TRBV7-6 ASSPPTGANVLT
TRBJ2-3 13 TRBV28 ASSLTGRQTGELY
TRBJ2-5 13 TRBV7-4 ASSLQGTSNSPLH
TRBJ2-1 12 TRBV7-9 ASSLGGTYNEQF
TRBJ2-5 14 TRBV7-9 ASSLVGQNLQETQY
TRBJ2-6 16 TRBV7-2 ASSIRTSGSSGANVLT
TRBJ2-7 15 TRBV4-1 ASSQGYRDRVTYEQY
TRBJ2-3 12 TRBV27 ASSLRRSTDTQY
NA 14 TRBV12-3/TRBV12-4 ASSSGTSGGASEQF
NA 12 TRBV7-3 ASSQGQGRQTQY
TRBJ1-1 11 TRBV7-2 ASSLAVLPEAF
TRBJ2-7 13 TRBV7-4 ASSFVTGGSYEQY
TRBJ2-3 15 TRBV7-6 ASSLGVTGGNTGELY
TRBJ2-5 14 TRBV7-9 ASSLGGLAGAETQY
TRBJ2-2 13 TRBV7-1 ASKLGAGDTGELF
TRBJ2-5 13 TRBV7-6 ASSLGDRGWETQY
NA 12 TRBV7-6 ASSQGQGQETQY
TRBJ2-3 15 TRBV7-8 ASSRAHRGGHTDTQY
TRBJ2-7 12 TRBV5-6 ASSRRTGVYEQY
TRBJ2-2 11 TRBV12-3/TRBV12-4 ASRVRGTGELF
TRBJ2-7 12 TRBV7-6 ASSPQMGGHEQY
TRBJ2-3 11 TRBV6-1 ASSETLADTQY
TRBJ2-1 12 TRBV11-2 ASSLGNIGVEQF
TRBJ2-6 15 TRBV7-2 ASSFYGRYSGANVLT
NA 13 TRBV7-3 ASSKTSGSRDEQF
TRBJ2-5 10 TRBV28 ASSFPSGRQY
TRBJ1-2 13 TRBV24-1 ATQGRGEHNYGYT
TRBJ2-7 16 TRBV6-1 ASSDLGTSGAPLAEQY
NA 13 TRBV7-4 ASSLNSFQTYEQY
TRBJ2-5 11 TRBV27 ASSSMDKETQY
TRBJ2-1 13 TRBV10-3 AIRIDSGAYNEQF
TRBJ2-1 17 TRBV7-9 ASSFLAGGPLSSYNEQF
TRBJ2-7 13 TRBV19 ASSMTGMSSYEQY
TRBJ1-1 12 TRBV7-6 ASSPDRSFTEAF
TRBJ2-5 9 TRBV2 ASSEKETQY
TRBJ2-4 14 TRBV28 ASGTGGFRAKNIQY
NA 15 TRBV7-4 ASSPTALAAPYNEQF
TRBJ1-1 16 TRBV6-1 ASSEQGATLRRNTEAF
TRBJ1-1 11 TRBV7-9 ASSLAEPTEAF
TRBJ2-2 11 TRBV25-1 ASSGLGTGELF
TRBJ2-3 8 TRBV19 ASRGPLLY
TRBJ2-1 13 TRBV9 ASSVGQGGGNEQF
TRBJ2-1 14 TRBV12-3/TRBV12-4 ASSSLIAGAGYEQF